The T cell receptor (beta chain) under discussion was sequenced for a study of cytomegalovirus exposure and HLA in healthy donors. V was shortened by 1 base and J by 7 bases, with 17 bases between the two germline ends. Germline CDR1 and CDR2: LGHNA and YSLEER. The CDR3 extends over 15 amino acids. It was with 60 Vbeta and 13 Jbeta primers that the PCR ran. TCRdb keeps only in-frame clones here, not all; method: immunoSEQ multiplex PCR. The sample shows 200,000 to 250,000 clones, 80% to 90% of them seen only once. The TCR was taken from a young man in good health and CMV-seronegative. The sequencing sample was made of PBMCs. The rearrangement uses TRBV4-3 and TRBJ2-7, with D perhaps matching TRBD2 (6 bases). CDR3 protein: CASSQGSGGVWEQYF. CDR3 DNA sequence: TGCGCCAGCAGCCAAGGTAGCGGAGGGGTTTGGGAGCAGTACTTC.